This T cell receptor beta chain was obtained from a study of T cells in Graves' hyperthyroidism and ophthalmopathy (dated by TCRdb to between 2018 and 2021). Concerning the study at large: Peripheral blood samples were taken at the time of initial diagnosis, prior to any treatment. A discovery cohort of roughly 100 patients, about 44 with Graves' ophthalmopathy and 55 to 60 with stable Graves' hyperthyroidism, was used to find distinguishing TCR V-J signatures. Once sampling was done, hyperthyroidism patients were given methimazole at a starting dose of 30 mg daily, whereas ophthalmopathy patients were given high-dose intravenous methylprednisolone. In addition, the study compared T-cell repertoires in thyroid tissue and in blood from several Graves' hyperthyroidism patients. TCR Vbeta CDR3 sequencing of roughly 140 peripheral blood samples (approximately 44 ophthalmopathy, 70 to 85 hyperthyroidism and roughly 17 progressor patients) is reported in the paper. The 100 discovery patients were divided at random into training and test sets in a 7:3 ratio. Prospective prediction of ophthalmopathy was tested in an independent validation cohort of approximately 18 hyperthyroidism patients and around 16 patients who later progressed to ophthalmopathy. Overall study outcomes, separate from this receptor: Most expanded thyroid clonotypes (frequency above 0.001) were also detected in blood, suggesting blood repertoires may reflect thyroid immune responses. No statistical method was used to fix the sample size in advance, and group allocation was not hidden from the investigators. A model built on a 13 V-J signature distinguished ophthalmopathy from stable hyperthyroidism, reaching roughly 88% sensitivity and approximately 83% specificity in cross-validation and 80%/75% in testing. In validation, progression to ophthalmopathy was predicted by the model with around 71% sensitivity and roughly 76% specificity, a median of approximately 7.1 months before onset.

In this sample, this clonotype turned up many times. No antigen is known for it. Base-call qualities are not available, and no considerably larger clone is one nucleotide away. The TCR beta CDR3 regions were amplified from the RNA transcripts. The TCR CDR3 was subjected to a first round of RT-PCR using the HTBI primer set and the Qiagen OneStep RT-PCR kit. The libraries were constructed in a second round of multiplex PCR and then size-selected and purified. Paired-end sequencing of the libraries was performed with 100 bp reads on an Illumina HiSeq2000. Per the source publication's procedure: SOAPnuke was used to process the raw data, throwing out any read that contained adapters or uncalled bases, had a mean Phred below 15, or lacked an exact constant-primer or identifier match. High-quality paired reads were merged using COPE v1.2.5, and each unique nucleotide sequence was defined as a clonotype. Clonotypes were aligned to IMGT TRBV, TRBD and TRBJ reference segments using MiTCR v1.1. Analysis was restricted to V-J combinations with a frequency above 0.0001, which covered roughly 99% of repertoires. The TCS score was defined as F50 (clonal expansion) divided by E x V (chaos), with BLOSUM62-based TCRdist calculated between CDR3 peptides within each V-J. Welch's t-statistics and random forest reduced approximately 520 V-J features to 13, which were used in a naive Bayes classifier (R e1071). Using fastp at Q25 and MiXCR, TCRdb reprocessed the public reads and kept productive beta chains. Entries are consolidated by CDR3 protein sequence, retaining the most common genes and DNA. The V and J calls were not made by the authors but by TCRdb's processing. The sample table shows more than 300,000 distinct CDR3 sequences, and about a sixth are seen once. The biggest ten clones account for 34% of the sample.

The cysteine opens and the phenylalanine closes a CDR3 of 15 amino acids. The CDR3 DNA has 45 bases and is translated from base 1. CDR1 and CDR2 (SGHRS, YFSETQ) derive from the germline V gene. V sheds 1 base and J sheds 7 bases, leaving 12 bases between their ends. Hyperthyroidism patients were aged 18 to 65 years and newly diagnosed, with disease duration of less than 2 months. Patients with uncontrolled infections, other autoimmune diseases, pregnancy or lactation were excluded. Diagnoses relied on clinical symptoms, serum thyroxine and TRAb, thyroid ultrasound and orbital computed tomography. For progressor patients, blood was drawn at the first diagnosis of hyperthyroidism, before any ophthalmopathy symptoms had appeared. PBMCs were separated from 10 ml of fresh peripheral blood using Ficoll-Paque density gradient centrifugation. Progressor patients were defined as those initially diagnosed with Graves' hyperthyroidism in whom ophthalmopathy developed during follow-up. Trizol reagent was used to extract total RNA, and RNA quality was then checked on an Agilent 2100 Bioanalyzer.

What was sequenced was blood. In this chain, TRBV5-1 is recombined with TRBJ1-6; perhaps TRBD1 is the D gene, with 6 bases matching. The receptor comes from a woman aged 25 to 45 with Graves' hyperthyroidism that later progressed to Graves' ophthalmopathy. The DNA reads as follows: TGCGCCAGCAGCTTGTATCAGGGGTCCAATTCACCCCTCCACTTT. Protein translation: CASSLYQGSNSPLHF.